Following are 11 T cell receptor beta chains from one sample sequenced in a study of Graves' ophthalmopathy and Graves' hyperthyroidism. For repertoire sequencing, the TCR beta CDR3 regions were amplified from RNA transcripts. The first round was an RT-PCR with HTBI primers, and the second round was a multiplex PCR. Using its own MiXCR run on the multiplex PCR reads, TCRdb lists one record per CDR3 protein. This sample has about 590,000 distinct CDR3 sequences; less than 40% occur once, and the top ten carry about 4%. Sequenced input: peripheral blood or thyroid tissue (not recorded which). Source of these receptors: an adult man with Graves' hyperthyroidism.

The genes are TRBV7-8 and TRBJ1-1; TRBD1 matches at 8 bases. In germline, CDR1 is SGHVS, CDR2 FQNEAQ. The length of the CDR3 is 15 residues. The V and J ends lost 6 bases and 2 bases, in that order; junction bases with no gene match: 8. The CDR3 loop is CASSERQGINTEAFF. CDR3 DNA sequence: TGTGCCAGCAGTGAGAGACAGGGGATCAACACTGAAGCTTTCTTT.

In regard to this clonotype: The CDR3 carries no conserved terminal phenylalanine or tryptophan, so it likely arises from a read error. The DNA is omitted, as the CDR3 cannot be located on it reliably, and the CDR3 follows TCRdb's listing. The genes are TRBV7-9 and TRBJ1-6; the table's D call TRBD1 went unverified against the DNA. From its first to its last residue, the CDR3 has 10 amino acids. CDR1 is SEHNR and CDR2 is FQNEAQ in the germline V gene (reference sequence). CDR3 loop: CASSPSRAAG.

Here the CDR3 DNA reads TGTGCCAGCGGGCCAGATTACGAAAAACTGTTTTTT. It is translated as CASGPDYEKLFF. The chain combines TRBV7-9 with TRBJ1-4, with D uncertain. CDR1 and CDR2 (germline): SEHNR, FQNEAQ (reference sequence). Trimming cost V 8 bases and J 8 bases, with 12 bases left between them. The CDR3 runs to 12 residues.

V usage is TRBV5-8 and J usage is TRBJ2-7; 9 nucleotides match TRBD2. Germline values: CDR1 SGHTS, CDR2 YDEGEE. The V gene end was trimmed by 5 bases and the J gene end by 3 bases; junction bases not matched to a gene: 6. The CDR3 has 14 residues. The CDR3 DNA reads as TGTGCCAGCAGACGACTAGCGGACAACTACGAGCAGTACTTC. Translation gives CASRRLADNYEQYF.

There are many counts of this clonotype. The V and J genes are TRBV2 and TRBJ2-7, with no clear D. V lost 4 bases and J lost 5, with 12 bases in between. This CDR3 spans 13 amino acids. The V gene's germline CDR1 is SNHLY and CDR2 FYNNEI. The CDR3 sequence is CASSVSLRHEQYF. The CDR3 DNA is TGTGCCAGCAGTGTGTCACTCCGCCACGAGCAGTACTTC. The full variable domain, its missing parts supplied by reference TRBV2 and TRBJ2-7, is EPEVTQTPSHQVTQMGQEVILRCVPISNHLYFYWYRQILGQKVEFLVSFYNNEISEKSEIFDDQFSVERPDGSNFTLKIRSTKLEDSAMYFCASSVSLRHEQYFGPGTRLTVT.

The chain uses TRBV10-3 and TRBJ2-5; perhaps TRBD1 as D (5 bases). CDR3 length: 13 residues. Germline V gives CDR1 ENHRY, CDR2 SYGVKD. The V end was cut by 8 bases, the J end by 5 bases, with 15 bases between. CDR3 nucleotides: TGTGCCATCCGACGATCAGGGCACGAGACCCAGTACTTC. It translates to CAIRRSGHETQYF.

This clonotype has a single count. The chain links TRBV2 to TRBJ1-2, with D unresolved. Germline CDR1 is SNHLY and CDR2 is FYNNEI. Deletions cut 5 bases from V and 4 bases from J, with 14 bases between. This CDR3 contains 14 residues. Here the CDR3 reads CASSYGQISYGYTF. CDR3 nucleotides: TGTGCCAGCAGTTACGGGCAGATCTCCTATGGCTACACCTTC.

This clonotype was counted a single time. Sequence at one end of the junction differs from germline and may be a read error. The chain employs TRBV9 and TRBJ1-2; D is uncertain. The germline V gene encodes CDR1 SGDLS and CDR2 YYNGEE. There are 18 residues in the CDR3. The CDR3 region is CASSQKVGLAGANYGYTF. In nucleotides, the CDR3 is TGCGCCAGCAGCCAAAAGGTTGGGTTAGCGGGAGCTAACTATGGCTACACCTTC.

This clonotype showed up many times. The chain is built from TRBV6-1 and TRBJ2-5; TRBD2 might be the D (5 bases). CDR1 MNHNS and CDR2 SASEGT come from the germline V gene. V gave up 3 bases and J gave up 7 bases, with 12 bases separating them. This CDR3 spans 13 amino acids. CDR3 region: CASSDQDGMTQYF. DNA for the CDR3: TGTGCCAGCAGTGACCAGGACGGGATGACCCAGTACTTC.

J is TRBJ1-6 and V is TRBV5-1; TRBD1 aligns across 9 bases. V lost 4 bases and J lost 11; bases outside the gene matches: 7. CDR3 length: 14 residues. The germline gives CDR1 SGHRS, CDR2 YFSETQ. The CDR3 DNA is TGCGCCAGCAGCCCCGGGACAGGGTTGACACCCCTCCACTTT. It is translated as CASSPGTGLTPLHF.

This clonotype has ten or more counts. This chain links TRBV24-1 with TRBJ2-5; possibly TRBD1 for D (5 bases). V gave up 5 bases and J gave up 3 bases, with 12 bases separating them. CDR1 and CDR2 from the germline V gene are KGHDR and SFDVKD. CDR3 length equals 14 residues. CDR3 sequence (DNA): TGTGCCACCAGTGTTATGGGGCGCGAAGAGACCCAGTACTTC. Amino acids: CATSVMGREETQYF.